This entry features one T cell receptor beta chain sequence. Its specificity is not known. The data were produced by immunoSEQ multiplex PCR, yet TCRdb's version contains in-frame clones alone and is incomplete. Of more than 2,000,000 clones listed, just over 90% are singletons. V gave up 5 bases and J gave up 6 bases, with 10 bases separating them. Germline V CDR1 and CDR2: MGHDK, SYGVNS. The CDR3 is 12 residues long. The sample belongs to a study of shared clonotypes between healthy human individuals. Broader study findings: Memory subsets had estimated richness that was generally smaller than that of naive subsets. Compared with clonotypes that all four donors shared, non-shared clonotypes had lower generation probabilities.

The receptor was isolated from a man aged 18 to 35 in good health. Some clones in this sample may be carry-over from other donors' samples. The chain recombines TRBV25-1 with TRBJ1-1; D might be TRBD1 (5 bases). The sequenced material came from naive CD4+ T cells from PBMCs. Subset defined: CD45RA+ positively selected. The CDR3 region is CASSWGGAEAFF. CDR3 nucleotides: TGTGCCAGCAGTTGGGGGGGGGCTGAAGCTTTCTTT.